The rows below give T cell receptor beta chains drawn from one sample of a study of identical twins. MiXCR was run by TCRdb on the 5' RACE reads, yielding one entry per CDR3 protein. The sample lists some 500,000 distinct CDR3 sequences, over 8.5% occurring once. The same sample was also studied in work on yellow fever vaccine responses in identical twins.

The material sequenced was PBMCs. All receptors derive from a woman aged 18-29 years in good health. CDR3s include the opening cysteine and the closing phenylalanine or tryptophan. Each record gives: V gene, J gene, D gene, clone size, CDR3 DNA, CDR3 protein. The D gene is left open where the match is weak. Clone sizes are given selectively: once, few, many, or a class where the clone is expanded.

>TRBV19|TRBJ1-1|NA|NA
TGTGCCAGTAGTATAGGGGGGCCTGGCACTGAAGCTTTCTTT
CASSIGGPGTEAFF
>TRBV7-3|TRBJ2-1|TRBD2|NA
TGTGCCAGCAGCACACGGGGGGAAACCTACAATGAGCAGTTCTTC
CASSTRGETYNEQFF
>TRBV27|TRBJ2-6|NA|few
TGTGCCAGCAGTTTGTCGGGATCTGGGGCCAACGTCCTGACTTTC
CASSLSGSGANVLTF
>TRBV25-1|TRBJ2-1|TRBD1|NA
TGTGCCAGCGGGGACAGCAACCTGTGGTTCTTC
CASGDSNLWFF
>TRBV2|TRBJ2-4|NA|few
TGTGCCAGCAGTGCCATACAGGGAGGGACCATTCAGTACTTC
CASSAIQGGTIQYF
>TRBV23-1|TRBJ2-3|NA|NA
TGCGCCAGCAGTCAATCGGCGAGGTCGGGTACAGATACGCAGTATTTT
CASSQSARSGTDTQYF
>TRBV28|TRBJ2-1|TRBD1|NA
TGTGCCAGCAGTTTAAGAGGACAGGGTAATGAGCAGTTCTTC
CASSLRGQGNEQFF
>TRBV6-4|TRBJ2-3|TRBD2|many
TGTGCCAGCAGTGACGGCGGGGGTAGCACAGATACGCAGTATTTT
CASSDGGGSTDTQYF
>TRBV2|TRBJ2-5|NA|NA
TGTGCCAGCAGTGAGGTGGGGGGCCAAGAGACCCAGTACTTC
CASSEVGGQETQYF
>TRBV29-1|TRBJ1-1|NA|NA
TGCAGCGTTAAACAGGGTTATGCTGAAGCTTTCTTT
CSVKQGYAEAFF
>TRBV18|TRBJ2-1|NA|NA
TGTGCCAGCTCACCAGCGTGGGGGCGCGGGGACAATGAGCAGTTCTTC
CASSPAWGRGDNEQFF
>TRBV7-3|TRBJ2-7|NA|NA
TGTGCCAGCAGCTTAGGCCGGCTGGGCGCATACGAGCAGTACTTC
CASSLGRLGAYEQYF
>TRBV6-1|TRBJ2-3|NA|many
TGTGCCAGCAGTGAAGCCACAGATACGCAGTATTTT
CASSEATDTQYF
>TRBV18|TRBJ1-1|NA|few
TGTGCCAGCTCACTAAACGCAGGGGAAGCTTTCTTT
CASSLNAGEAFF
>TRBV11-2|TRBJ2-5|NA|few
TGTGCCAGCAGCTTAGTCCCCAGACAGGCTAACCAAGAGACCCAGTACTTC
CASSLVPRQANQETQYF
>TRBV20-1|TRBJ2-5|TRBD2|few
TGCAGTGCTAGGGCCCTTAGCGGGGGACCTCAAGAGACCCAGTACTTC
CSARALSGGPQETQYF
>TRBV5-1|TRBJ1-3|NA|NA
TGCGCCAGCAGCTTAGGGGGAGGAAATGGAAACACCATATATTTT
CASSLGGGNGNTIYF
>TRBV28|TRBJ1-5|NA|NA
TGTGCCAGCAGTTTATTGAGGATGGACAGTGACAATCAGCCCCAGCATTTT
CASSLLRMDSDNQPQHF
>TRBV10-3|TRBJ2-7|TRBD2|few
TGTGCCACCTCCGGGACTAGCATCAACGAGCAGTACTTC
CATSGTSINEQYF
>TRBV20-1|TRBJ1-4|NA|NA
TGCAGTGCTTTACAGGCGGCCGGGGCTAATGAAAAACTGTTTTTT
CSALQAAGANEKLFF
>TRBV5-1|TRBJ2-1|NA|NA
TGCGCCAGCAGCTTGGGACTATCCCTCCAGCAGTTCTTC
CASSLGLSLQQFF
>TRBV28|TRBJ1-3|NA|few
TGTGCCAGCAGTTTCTCTGGAGGGCTTTCAAACACCATATATTTT
CASSFSGGLSNTIYF
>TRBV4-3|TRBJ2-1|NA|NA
TGCGCCAGCAGCCATCGTTACCCGGGACTTGACAATGAGCAGTTCTTC
CASSHRYPGLDNEQFF
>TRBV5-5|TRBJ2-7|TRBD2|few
TGTGCCAGCAGCTCCTCGAGCGGGTTGGGACTAGGCCGATACGAGCAGTACTTC
CASSSSSGLGLGRYEQYF
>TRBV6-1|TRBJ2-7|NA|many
TGTGCCAGCAGTGCCGGGGGCCATTTGACCTACGAGCAGTACTTC
CASSAGGHLTYEQYF
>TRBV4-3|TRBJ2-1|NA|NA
TGCGCCAGCAGCTCCGTGTGGGATGGGGCTGACAATGAGCAGTTCTTC
CASSSVWDGADNEQFF
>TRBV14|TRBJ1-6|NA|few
TGTGCCAGCAGCCAATCGGCAGGAAATTCACCCCTCCACTTT
CASSQSAGNSPLHF
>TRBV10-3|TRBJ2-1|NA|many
TGTGCCATCAGTGAGTTCCGTGAGCAGTTCTTC
CAISEFREQFF
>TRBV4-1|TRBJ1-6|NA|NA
TGCGCCAGCAGCCAAGAAGAAGTAAATAATTCACCCCTCCACTTT
CASSQEEVNNSPLHF
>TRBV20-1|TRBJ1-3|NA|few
TGCAGTGCTAGAGAAACAGCAGTAACAGGGACTGGAAACACCATATATTTT
CSARETAVTGTGNTIYF
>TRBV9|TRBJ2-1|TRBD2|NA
TGTGCCAGCAGCGAACTAGCGGGAGCATACAATGAGCAGTTCTTC
CASSELAGAYNEQFF
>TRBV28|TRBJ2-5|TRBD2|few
TGTGCCAGCAGTTCCCAGCGGGAGGGAGGGACCCAGTACTTC
CASSSQREGGTQYF
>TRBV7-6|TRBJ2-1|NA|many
TGTGCCAGCAGCCTGAGAGGGGGGGGGAATGAGCAGTTCTTC
CASSLRGGGNEQFF
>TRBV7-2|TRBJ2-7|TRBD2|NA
TGTGCCAGCGCCGCAGCGGGAGGTGGGTCCTACGAGCAGTACTTC
CASAAAGGGSYEQYF
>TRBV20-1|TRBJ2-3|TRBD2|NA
TGCAGTGCTAGGACGGGAGGGGCAGATACGCAGTATTTT
CSARTGGADTQYF
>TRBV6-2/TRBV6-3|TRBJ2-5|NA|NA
TGTGCCAGCAACCCTCGTGGGGCTACAGAGGGGGAGACCCAGTACTTC
CASNPRGATEGETQYF
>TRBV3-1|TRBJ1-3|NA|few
TGTGCCAGCAGCCAAGGGCAGGGGAACGGAAACACCATATATTTT
CASSQGQGNGNTIYF
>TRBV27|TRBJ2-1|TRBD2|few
TGTGCCAGCAGTCCTAACGGGCACTCTAGCGGGAGGGACTACAATGAGCAGTTCTTC
CASSPNGHSSGRDYNEQFF
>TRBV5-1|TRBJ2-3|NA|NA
TGCGCCAGCAGCCTGGCGGGACACCTCACAGATACGCAGTATTTT
CASSLAGHLTDTQYF
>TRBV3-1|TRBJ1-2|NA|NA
TGTGCCAGCAGCCAAGATGGAGGGGGGCAAAACTATGGCTACACCTTC
CASSQDGGGQNYGYTF
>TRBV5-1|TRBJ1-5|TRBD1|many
TGCGCCAGCAGCTTAGGACAGGTCGGTCAGCCCCAGCATTTT
CASSLGQVGQPQHF
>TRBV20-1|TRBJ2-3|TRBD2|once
TGCTGTATCAGGCGCCAGCGGGGGGCTGGCACAGATACGCAGTATTTT
CCIRRQRGAGTDTQYF
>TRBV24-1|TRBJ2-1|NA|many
TGTGCCACCAGTGATTTATCGGTACCCCACAATGAGCAGTTCTTC
CATSDLSVPHNEQFF
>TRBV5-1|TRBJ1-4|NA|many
TGCGCCAGCAGGGCCGCAACTAATGAAAAACTGTTTTTT
CASRAATNEKLFF
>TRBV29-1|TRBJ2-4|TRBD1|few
TGCAGCGTTGGGGGACAGGGCCCGGGCGGCATTCAGTACTTC
CSVGGQGPGGIQYF
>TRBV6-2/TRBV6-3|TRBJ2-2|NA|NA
TGTGCCAGCAGTATAACAGGACCACCGAACACCGGGGAGCTGTTTTTT
CASSITGPPNTGELFF
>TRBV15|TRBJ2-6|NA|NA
TGTGCCACCAGCAGAGATCTGGGCTCTGGGGCCAACGTCCTGACTTTC
CATSRDLGSGANVLTF
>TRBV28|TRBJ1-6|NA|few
TGTGCCAGCAGTCTCCAGGGACGTAATTCACCCCTCCACTTT
CASSLQGRNSPLHF
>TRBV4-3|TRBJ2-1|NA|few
TGCGCCAGCAGCCAAGATCGAGGTCTGGATGAGCAGTTCTTC
CASSQDRGLDEQFF
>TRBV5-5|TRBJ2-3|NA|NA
TGTGCCAGCAGACGCGACCCTTCGGATACGCAGTATTTT
CASRRDPSDTQYF
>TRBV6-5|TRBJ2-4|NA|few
TGTGCCAGCAGTTACTCAGGGGGGCCGGGAGCCAAAAACATTCAGTACTTC
CASSYSGGPGAKNIQYF
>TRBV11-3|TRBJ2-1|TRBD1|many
TGTGCCAGCAGCCCACGGGACAGGGTCAATGAGCAGTTCTTC
CASSPRDRVNEQFF
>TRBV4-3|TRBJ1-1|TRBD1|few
TGCGCCAGCAGCCAAGATGGAAGGGGGCCTGAAGCTTTCTTT
CASSQDGRGPEAFF